These T cell receptor beta chains were read from a single sample in a study of T-cell memory formation after mild COVID-19. One entry per CDR3 protein results from TCRdb running MiXCR on the 5' RACE reads. The sample yields around 200,000 distinct CDR3 sequences, less than 20% seen once. The sample was PBMCs or a T cell subset sorted from them (not recorded which). Receptor source: a young man who had mild COVID-19 (a few samples of this study predate the infection). Cell type and time point are not known. Both conserved end residues are part of each CDR3. A D gene is named only where the DNA matches it firmly. Only part of the rows carry a size: once, few, many, or a class if the clone is expanded.

V gene	J gene	clone size	D gene	CDR3 protein	CDR3 DNA
TRBV7-2	TRBJ1-4	.	.	CASSLGSGGRLKLFF	TGTGCCAGCAGCTTAGGGTCCGGCGGCAGGCTAAAACTGTTTTTT
TRBV28	TRBJ1-3	few	.	CASSLRQPRTGNTIYF	TGTGCCAGCAGCTTACGGCAGCCTAGGACTGGAAACACCATATATTTT
TRBV5-1	TRBJ1-1	.	.	CASIPDGHTEAFF	TGCGCCAGCATTCCTGACGGCCACACTGAAGCTTTCTTT
TRBV9	TRBJ2-5	many	.	CASSVADETQYF	TGTGCCAGCAGCGTAGCTGACGAGACCCAGTACTTC
TRBV7-9	TRBJ2-3	.	.	CASSIRADTDTQYF	TGTGCCAGCTCGATACGGGCAGACACAGATACGCAGTATTTT
TRBV3-1	TRBJ2-1	.	.	CASSPLLYNEQFF	TGTGCCAGCAGCCCTCTATTATACAATGAGCAGTTCTTC
TRBV12-3/TRBV12-4	TRBJ1-4	few	.	CASSSTTGNEKLFF	TGTGCCAGCAGCTCTACTACAGGGAACGAAAAACTGTTTTTT
TRBV10-3	TRBJ2-2	.	.	CASSPRGRGTGELFF	TGTGCCAGCAGCCCTCGGGGGAGGGGGACCGGGGAGCTGTTTTTT
TRBV7-2	TRBJ2-3	medium-sized	TRBD1	CASSSTGSDTQYF	TGTGCCAGCAGCTCGACAGGGTCAGATACGCAGTATTTT
TRBV6-5	TRBJ1-1	once	.	CASSYSPGGGPLMNTEAFF	TGTGCCAGCAGTTACTCGCCCGGCGGGGGCCCTTTAATGAACACTGAAGCTTTCTTT
TRBV2	TRBJ1-4	.	TRBD1	CASNTGGLWEKLFF	TGTGCCAGCAACACAGGGGGGCTATGGGAAAAACTGTTTTTT
TRBV5-8	TRBJ1-4	few	.	CASSLGYWGTNEKLFF	TGTGCCAGCAGCTTGGGGTACTGGGGAACTAATGAAAAACTGTTTTTT
TRBV7-2	TRBJ2-5	many	.	CASSPNRETQYF	TGTGCCAGCAGCCCGAACCGAGAGACCCAGTACTTC
TRBV6-1	TRBJ1-2	.	.	CASEAAALEGYTF	TGTGCCTCCGAGGCGGCTGCCCTGGAGGGCTACACCTTC
TRBV19	TRBJ2-5	.	TRBD2	CASSILAGLETQYF	TGTGCCAGTAGTATCCTAGCGGGGCTAGAGACCCAGTACTTC
TRBV20-1	TRBJ1-2	.	.	CSISLRVGDGYTF	TGCAGCATAAGCCTCAGGGTGGGCGATGGCTACACCTTC
TRBV7-2	TRBJ2-1	few	.	CASSFIGTPRPMNEQFF	TGTGCCAGCAGCTTTATCGGGACCCCACGCCCCATGAATGAGCAGTTCTTC
TRBV5-1	TRBJ2-3	few	TRBD2	CASSLGLAPSTDTQYF	TGCGCCAGCAGCTTGGGACTAGCCCCGAGCACAGATACGCAGTATTTT
TRBV27	TRBJ2-2	.	TRBD2	CASRPSGGYTGELFF	TGTGCCAGCAGACCTAGCGGGGGGTACACCGGGGAGCTGTTTTTT
TRBV7-3	TRBJ2-2	few	TRBD1	CASSPETGGNTGELFF	TGTGCCAGCAGCCCTGAGACAGGGGGCAACACCGGGGAGCTGTTTTTT
TRBV5-1	TRBJ2-1	few	.	CASSLRGQDNEQFF	TGCGCCAGCAGCTTGAGGGGCCAGGACAATGAGCAGTTCTTC
TRBV3-1	TRBJ1-2	few	.	CASSVDSYGYTF	TGTGCCAGCAGTGTGGACAGCTATGGCTACACCTTC
TRBV7-7	TRBJ1-1	many	.	CASSETPNTEAFF	TGTGCTAGCAGCGAGACACCGAACACTGAAGCTTTCTTT
TRBV5-1	TRBJ1-6	few	TRBD1	CASSSTTGVKGSPLHF	TGCGCCAGCAGCTCAACGACAGGGGTAAAGGGATCACCCCTCCACTTT
TRBV12-3/TRBV12-4	TRBJ1-6	few	.	CASSQNPGVNSPLHF	TGTGCCAGCAGTCAGAACCCGGGCGTTAATTCACCCCTCCACTTT
TRBV18	TRBJ2-3	.	.	CASSPGGAGTDTQYF	TGTGCCAGCTCACCAGGGGGCGCGGGCACAGATACGCAGTATTTT
TRBV5-5	TRBJ1-2	many	.	CASSLGPLYGYTF	TGTGCCAGCAGCCTGGGACCGCTCTATGGCTACACCTTC
TRBV20-1	TRBJ1-1	few	.	CSASRVAYTEAFF	TGCAGTGCTAGTAGGGTAGCCTACACTGAAGCTTTCTTT
TRBV12-3/TRBV12-4	TRBJ1-5	few	.	CASSLGGSSNQPQHF	TGTGCCAGCAGCCTAGGGGGGTCTAGCAATCAGCCCCAGCATTTT
TRBV7-2	TRBJ2-3	.	.	CASGRGRGDTQYF	TGTGCCAGCGGCCGGGGGCGGGGGGATACGCAGTATTTT
TRBV9	TRBJ1-3	few	TRBD1	CASSRTDREGNTIYF	TGTGCCAGCAGCCGTACAGACAGGGAGGGAAACACCATATATTTT
TRBV18	TRBJ1-6	.	.	CASSPKGSSYNSPLHF	TGTGCCAGCTCACCGAAGGGGAGCTCCTATAATTCACCCCTCCACTTT
TRBV24-1	TRBJ2-5	.	.	CATSDFRSQYF	TGTGCCACCAGTGATTTCCGGTCCCAGTACTTC
TRBV7-6	TRBJ2-1	.	.	CASSVLGSIKGNEQFF	TGTGCCAGCAGCGTACTAGGTAGTATCAAGGGGAATGAGCAGTTCTTC
TRBV20-1	TRBJ1-5	.	TRBD1	CSASGQGNQPQHF	TGCAGTGCTTCTGGACAGGGAAATCAGCCCCAGCATTTT
TRBV30	TRBJ1-3	few	.	CAWSVASSGNTIYF	TGTGCCTGGAGTGTAGCCAGCTCTGGAAACACCATATATTTT
TRBV4-3	TRBJ2-3	few	.	CASSQVAGAGDTQYF	TGCGCCAGCAGCCAAGTGGCGGGGGCCGGGGATACGCAGTATTTT
TRBV7-2	TRBJ1-1	few	.	CASSPSGARGTEAFF	TGTGCCAGCAGCCCGTCCGGGGCCCGGGGAACTGAAGCTTTCTTT
TRBV4-3	TRBJ1-1	few	.	CASSQDSLKNTEAFF	TGCGCCAGCAGCCAAGACTCTCTAAAGAACACTGAAGCTTTCTTT
TRBV5-1	TRBJ1-2	once	.	CASSLTGSAGYTF	TGCGCCAGCAGCTTGACAGGGTCGGCTGGCTACACCTTC
TRBV4-2	TRBJ1-4	few	.	CASSQATRTTNEKLFF	TGTGCCAGCAGCCAAGCGACAAGAACAACTAATGAAAAACTGTTTTTT
TRBV7-2	TRBJ2-3	.	TRBD1	CASSRQTGIADTQYF	TGTGCCAGCAGCCGTCAGACAGGGATCGCAGATACGCAGTATTTT